This TCR beta chain was captured by sequencing in a study of blood T cell repertoires in COVID-19. At the level of the study: COVID-19 samples from acute and convalescent phases originated in the United States, Italy and Spain.

The CDR3 runs 15 residues. The ends were cut back, 6 bases at V and 4 bases at J, with 18 bases in the middle. Per germline, CDR1 LGHDT and CDR2 YNNKEL (reference sequence). Recruited during active infection, patients (from Seattle) were subsequently followed longitudinally. Clones were read by immunoSEQ multiplex PCR, and TCRdb kept only the in-frame ones, dropping some. The sample lists 350,000 to 450,000 clones; approximately 87% were seen once. The chain carries TRBV3-1 (or the pseudogene TRBV3-2) and TRBJ1-2; D call uncertain. The TCR originated in a woman aged 60 to 75 with COVID-19, enrolled during active disease. Material for sequencing was peripheral blood. CDR3 sequence: CASSHLEGAGYGYTF. Here the CDR3 DNA reads TGTGCCAGCAGTCATCTTGAGGGCGCGGGCTATGGCTACACCTTC.